The 26 T cell receptor beta chains given below trace back to one sample, sequenced in a study of T cells in Graves' hyperthyroidism and ophthalmopathy. The investigators amplified TCR beta CDR3 regions from RNA transcripts. TCR CDR3 regions were first amplified by RT-PCR with HTBI primers. TCRdb re-called the multiplex PCR reads through MiXCR, storing one row per CDR3 protein. The sample shows hundreds of thousands of distinct CDR3 sequences, 13% of them seen only once. Sequencing was performed on blood. Receptor source: a woman younger than 35 with Graves' hyperthyroidism.

This clonotype was counted at least ten times. The chain employs TRBV5-1 and TRBJ2-7; D is unresolved. Trimming took off 4 bases at V and 4 bases at J, with 6 bases between the two ends. Germline V gene lookup returns CDR1 SGHRS and CDR2 YFSETQ. This CDR3 comprises 11 residues. CDR3 sequence (DNA): TGCGCCAGCAGCAATGCGTACGAGCAGTACTTC. It codes for CASSNAYEQYF.

This clonotype was picked up many times. The chain has TRBV7-3 and TRBJ1-1; D is perhaps TRBD1 (5 bases). The CDR3 is made up of 16 amino acids. In germline, CDR1 is SGHTA, CDR2 FQGTGA. Trimming left V 1 base short and J 7 bases short, with 19 bases between. CDR3 sequence reads: CASSLNAMGTESEAFF. The CDR3 DNA sequence: TGTGCCAGCAGCTTAAACGCGATGGGGACGGAAAGTGAAGCTTTCTTT.

This chain uses TRBV7-2 with TRBJ1-5; 8 nucleotides match TRBD1. With 3 bases clipped from V and 7 bases from J, the junction kept 8 bases outside the gene matches. The CDR3 contains 15 residues. Germline CDR1 is SGHTA and CDR2 is FQGNSA. DNA of the CDR3: TGTGCCAGCAGCTTCGACAGGGGAGGCGGGCAGCCCCAGCATTTT. This encodes CASSFDRGGGQPQHF.

This clonotype has at least ten counts. This chain uses TRBV9 with TRBJ1-6; D is unresolved. This CDR3 has 15 amino acids. Germline loops: CDR1 SGDLS, CDR2 YYNGEE. Trimming pared 4 bases from V and 7 bases from J, leaving 15 bases between. CDR3 DNA: TGTGCCAGCAGCCTCGATCCGGAACTCAATTCACCCCTCCACTTT. Protein product: CASSLDPELNSPLHF.

For this clonotype: A read error may be the cause here, since a much bigger clone is one base away. The rearrangement uses TRBV24-1 and TRBJ1-1; tentative D call: TRBD1 (5 bases). Between the trimmed V and J ends, which lost 7 bases and 0 bases, there was a span of 14 bases. This CDR3 spans 15 amino acids. Germline CDR1 and CDR2: KGHDR and SFDVKD. The CDR3 reads CATRASGAVNTEAFF. CDR3 DNA: TGTGCCACCAGGGCATCCGGGGCAGTGAACACTGAAGCTTTCTTT.

For this clonotype: A read error is possible here, since a much larger clone lies one base away. The rearrangement joins TRBV7-9 to TRBJ2-7; D unclear. From germline, CDR1 is SEHNR and CDR2 FQNEAQ (reference sequence). Trimming pared 5 bases from V and 7 bases from J, leaving 12 bases between. CDR3 length equals 12 residues. The CDR3 DNA reads as TGTGCCAGCAGCCCCCCACACAATGAGCAGTACTTC. It is translated as CASSPPHNEQYF.

This clonotype was recorded many times. The rearrangement joins TRBV7-3 to TRBJ2-1; D ambiguous. CDR1 SGHTA and CDR2 FQGTGA come from the germline V gene. The CDR3 runs to 17 residues. Trimming shortened V by 1 base and J by 2 bases, and 15 bases separated the two germline ends. In DNA form, the CDR3 reads TGTGCCAGCAGCTTAAGTCCGGGTCCGACGACCTACAATGAGCAGTTCTTC. Its translation: CASSLSPGPTTYNEQFF.

Of note for this clonotype: With a much larger clone just one base away, this may be a read error. The J gene is TRBJ2-5, the V gene TRBV28; 8 bases line up with TRBD1. This CDR3 contains 13 residues. Looked up from germline, CDR1 is MDHEN and CDR2 is SYDVKM. The CDR3: CASTGGTGETQHF. The CDR3 DNA reads as TGTGCCAGCACGGGCGGGACAGGAGAGACCCAGCACTTC.

Note on this clonotype: Relative to the germline gene, one junction end is altered; a read error may explain this. The chain couples TRBV6-9 to TRBJ1-1; D is possibly TRBD1 (5 bases). Germline CDR1 is MNHGY and CDR2 is SVAAGI. The CDR3 runs 14 residues. DNA of the CDR3: TGTGGCAGCAGTTACGGACAACCGAACACTGAAGCTTTCTTT. It encodes CGSSYGQPNTEAFF.

The chain uses TRBV7-8 and TRBJ1-3; 7 bases fit TRBD1. Unmatched junction bases numbered 3, after V lost 0 bases and J lost 4 bases. Germline CDR1 and CDR2: SGHVS and FQNEAQ. The CDR3 is made up of 15 amino acids. The CDR3 nucleotides are TGTGCCAGCAGCTTAGCCCCGACAGGGGGAAACACCATATATTTT. This encodes CASSLAPTGGNTIYF.

This clonotype was detected many times. The chain carries TRBV20-1 and TRBJ2-1; a possible D gene is TRBD1 (6 bases). This CDR3 comprises 15 residues. Trimming removed 3 bases from V and 8 bases from J, with 20 bases in between. The germline gives CDR1 DFQATT, CDR2 SNEGSKA (reference sequence). CDR3 amino acids: CSASTPRQASYEQFF. CDR3 in DNA: TGCAGTGCTAGTACCCCCAGACAGGCCTCGTATGAGCAGTTCTTC.

The V gene is TRBV18, the J gene TRBJ1-4; 7 bases align to TRBD1. From germline, CDR1 is KGHSH and CDR2 LQKENI. The length of the CDR3 is 16 residues. V lost 6 bases and J lost 5; bases outside the gene matches: 12. This chain's CDR3 is CASSQLTGTVNEKLFF. The DNA for the CDR3 is TGTGCCAGCTCCCAACTGACCGGGACAGTCAATGAAAAACTGTTTTTT.

Notes on this clonotype: No conserved phenylalanine or tryptophan ends this CDR3, so it is likely a read error. The chain combines TRBV19 with TRBJ1-5, with 9 bases aligning to TRBD1. The CDR3 spans 16 residues. Per the germline V gene, CDR1 is LNHDA and CDR2 is SQIVND (reference sequence). The CDR3 spells CVSSKQGQGQGQPQHL. The DNA of the CDR3 is TGTGTCAGTAGTAAGCAGGGACAGGGACAGGGTCAGCCCCAGCATCTT.

The CDR3 sequence is CASSRGWDQPQHF. The CDR3 coding sequence is TGTGCCAGCAGCAGGGGCTGGGATCAGCCCCAGCATTTT. The V and J genes are TRBV6-1 and TRBJ1-5, with D possibly being TRBD1 (6 bases). V was pared by 6 bases and J by 5 bases, with 11 bases between. This CDR3 region has 13 residues. CDR1 MNHNS and CDR2 SASEGT come from the germline V gene.

The genes are TRBV9 and TRBJ2-7; 10 bases align to TRBD2. With V trimmed by 3 bases and J by 2 bases, 5 bases remained unmatched. The CDR3 contains 15 residues. Germline CDR1 SGDLS, CDR2 YYNGEE. The CDR3 is CASSAGAGGPYEQYF. In DNA form, the CDR3 reads TGTGCCAGCAGCGCTGGAGCGGGGGGGCCCTACGAGCAGTACTTC.

This clonotype came up many times. This rearrangement joins TRBV12-3 or TRBV12-4 to TRBJ2-5; D gene unclear. V was trimmed by 6 bases and J by 5 bases, leaving 16 bases between them. The CDR3 length is 14 residues. This CDR3 reads CASRFDPSYETQYF. In DNA form, the CDR3 reads TGTGCCAGCAGGTTTGACCCAAGCTACGAGACCCAGTACTTC.

This clonotype was recorded many times. The rearrangement joins TRBV10-3 to TRBJ1-1; no clear D gene. The CDR3 runs to 12 residues. Trimming stripped 3 bases from V and 0 bases from J, with 2 bases between. Looked up from germline, CDR1 is ENHRY and CDR2 is SYGVKD. CDR3 loop: CAISELNTEAFF. The CDR3 bases are TGTGCCATCAGTGAACTGAACACTGAAGCTTTCTTT.

The CDR3 loop reads CASRRTLGGTEAFF. The CDR3 DNA sequence: TGTGCCAGCAGAAGGACTCTCGGCGGCACTGAAGCTTTCTTT. This chain links TRBV6-1 with TRBJ1-1; D remains unclear. This CDR3 has 14 amino acids. Germline-derived CDR1 and CDR2 are MNHNS and SASEGT. V gave up 6 bases and J gave up 4 bases, with 15 bases separating them.

This clonotype was recorded many times. The genes are TRBV20-1 and TRBJ1-6; no definite D call. This CDR3 is 15 amino acids long. V lost 1 base and J 1 base, leaving 8 bases between the germline ends. Looked up from germline, CDR1 is DFQATT and CDR2 is SNEGSKA (reference sequence). CDR3 loop: CSARGVGSYNSPLHF. The DNA for the CDR3 is TGCAGTGCTAGAGGTGTGGGGTCCTATAATTCACCCCTCCACTTT.

This clonotype appeared many times. The rearrangement joins TRBV6-2 or TRBV6-3 to TRBJ1-2; D gene uncertain. Looked up from germline, CDR1 is MNHEY and CDR2 is SVGEGT. CDR3 length equals 13 residues. V was shortened by 4 bases and J by 8 bases, with 14 bases between the two germline ends. The CDR3 here is CASSFLADSGYTF. CDR3 nucleotides: TGTGCCAGCAGTTTCTTGGCAGACTCCGGCTACACCTTC.

This clonotype was seen ten or more times. The chain links TRBV5-1 to TRBJ2-2, with 7 positions matching TRBD1. The CDR3 is 16 residues long. J was trimmed by 6 bases and V by 0 bases; bases with no gene match: 8. Germline V gene lookup returns CDR1 SGHRS and CDR2 YFSETQ. The CDR3 loop is CASSLVGQRAAGELFF. In nucleotides, the CDR3 is TGCGCCAGCAGCTTGGTGGGACAGAGGGCCGCCGGGGAGCTGTTTTTT.

In DNA form, the CDR3 reads TGTGCCAGCAGCTTCCTCCTGGGGGACTCCTACGAGCAGTACTTC. Protein: CASSFLLGDSYEQYF. This rearrangement joins TRBV27 to TRBJ2-7, with D tentatively TRBD1 or TRBD2 (5 bases each). This CDR3 has 15 residues. Trimming removed 6 bases from V and 0 bases from J, with 15 bases in between. Germline V gene data show CDR1 as MNHEY and CDR2 as SMNVEV (reference sequence).

This clonotype was picked up many times. V and J are TRBV7-2 and TRBJ2-3; perhaps TRBD2 as D (7 bases). Trimming shortened V by 2 bases and J by 4 bases, and 22 bases separated the two germline ends. Germline V lookup: CDR1 SGHTA, CDR2 FQGNSA. The CDR3 has 18 residues. The CDR3 region has the DNA TGTGCCAGCAGCTTAAGGGCCAGGGCGGGGGCCCTTTCAGATACGCAGTATTTT. Amino acids: CASSLRARAGALSDTQYF. The entire variable domain, with the rest obtained from reference TRBV7-2 and TRBJ2-3, is as follows: GAGVSQSPSNKVTEKGKDVELRCDPISGHTALYWYRQSLGQGLEFLIYFQGNSAPDKSGLPSDRFSAERTGGSVSTLTIQRTQQEDSAVYLCASSLRARAGALSDTQYFGPGTRLTVL.

This clonotype occurred a few times. The rearrangement uses TRBV5-8 and TRBJ2-7, with D perhaps TRBD2 (5 bases). The CDR3 is 14 amino acids. Germline-derived CDR1 and CDR2 are SGHTS and YDEGEE. With 3 bases removed from V and 5 bases from J, the gap between germline ends came to 15 bases. CDR3 in DNA: TGTGCCAGCAGCTCCGCCGGTGGAGGCCACGAGCAGTACTTC. It is translated as CASSSAGGGHEQYF.

This clonotype was seen repeatedly, ten times or more. The gene calls are TRBV20-1 and TRBJ2-1, with 13 bases lining up with TRBD2. The CDR3 totals 13 residues. CDR1 is DFQATT and CDR2 is SNEGSKA in the germline V gene (reference sequence). The DNA for the CDR3 is TGCAGCGCCAGGACTAGCGGGAGTAATGAGCAGTTCTTC. It translates to CSARTSGSNEQFF.

There are many counts of this clonotype. The CDR3: CASSLSGLAGGRGEQFF. The DNA for the CDR3 is TGTGCCAGCAGCTTATCGGGACTAGCGGGAGGTAGGGGTGAGCAGTTCTTC. This rearrangement joins TRBV7-3 to TRBJ2-1; 15 bases map to TRBD2. Germline CDR1 and CDR2: SGHTA and FQGTGA. The CDR3 covers 17 residues. The trim removed 2 bases at V and 9 bases at J, leaving 8 bases unmatched.